This TCR beta chain comes out of a study of identifying expanded T cells in peripheral blood. Study-wide points: Differentially abundant clones: about 1.1 between replicates, about 15 at around 14 days, over 18 at four. Across healthy donors, higher total template counts meant significantly greater roughly 2-week count variance.

In the case of this clone: What it binds is unknown.

Germline loops: CDR1 SNHLY, CDR2 FYNNEI. The CDR3 has 14 residues. V shed 8 bases and J shed 5 bases, with 19 bases lying between them. Only in-frame clones appear in the TCRdb table, and some are missing; sequencing was by immunoSEQ multiplex PCR. The table shows roughly 100,000 clones, with 88% occurring only once. V usage is TRBV2 and J usage is TRBJ2-7, with D perhaps being TRBD1 or TRBD2 (5 bases each). This TCR came from a person aged 18 to 70 in good health. Material for sequencing was blood. In DNA, the CDR3 is TGTGCCAGCGCCCGGGTTTCCGGGACCCACGAGCAGTACTTC. It yields the protein CASARVSGTHEQYF.